Presented here are 30 T cell receptor beta chains from one specimen sequenced in a study of T cells in Graves' hyperthyroidism and ophthalmopathy (dated by TCRdb to about 2019). The library was made by multiplex PCR. Reads for this sample came from an Illumina HiSeq 2000. TCR beta CDR3 regions were amplified from RNA transcripts. A first-round RT-PCR of the TCR CDR3 used the HTBI primer set with the Qiagen OneStep RT-PCR kit. TCRdb applied fastp at Q25 and MiXCR to the public reads, then kept only in-frame beta chains. CDR3 protein duplicates are merged, each entry listing the most common genes and DNA. Here the sample has around 190,000 distinct CDR3 sequences; less than 20% occur a single time. Of the sample, about half is held by the ten largest clones. Material: blood. These receptors were taken from a woman in her 50s with Graves' hyperthyroidism.

Ten or more counts support this clonotype. The rearrangement links TRBV12-3 or TRBV12-4 to TRBJ1-2, with 7 bases matching TRBD1. This CDR3 comprises 15 residues. J was trimmed by 8 bases and V by 6 bases; bases with no gene match: 15. The CDR3 loop reads CASSLETGDLTGYTF. CDR3 nucleotides: TGTGCCAGCAGCCTTGAAACAGGGGACCTAACCGGCTACACCTTC.

The gene calls are TRBV6-1 and TRBJ1-5; possible D gene TRBD1, 5 bases. Trimming took off 8 bases at V and 6 bases at J, with 20 bases between the two ends. From germline, CDR1 is MNHNS and CDR2 SASEGT. CDR3 size: 15 residues. The CDR3 nucleotides are TGTGCCAGCGGGGGTACCGGGAGCCGGGGTCAGCCCCAGCATTTT. Its protein product is CASGGTGSRGQPQHF.

This clonotype was counted at least ten times. This chain joins TRBV7-8 and TRBJ1-2; 7 bases agree with TRBD1. V lost 6 bases to trimming and J lost 6 bases; unmatched junction nucleotides: 10. This CDR3 is 14 amino acids long. The germline V gene encodes CDR1 SGHVS and CDR2 FQNEAQ. As DNA, the CDR3 is TGTGCCAGCAGTCCCACCCGACAGGGCCATGGCTACACCTTC. Translated, it gives CASSPTRQGHGYTF.

This clonotype turned up a few times. The rearrangement links TRBV19 to TRBJ2-5; 7 nucleotides match TRBD2. This CDR3 spans 13 amino acids. Germline V gene sequence: CDR1 LNHDA, CDR2 SQIVND (reference sequence). V was clipped by 7 bases and J by 5 bases; unmatched bases: 7. CDR3 in DNA: TGTGCCAGTACTGGGGGAGGGGTTGAGACCCAGTACTTC. Translation gives CASTGGGVETQYF.

This clonotype was counted many times. V is TRBV5-8 and J is TRBJ1-2, with 7 bases lining up with TRBD1. The CDR3 consists of 14 residues. CDR1 and CDR2 from the germline V gene are SGHTS and YDEGEE. V lost 0 bases, J lost 4 bases, and 3 bases stayed unmatched. The CDR3: CASSLGDRVYGYTF. The DNA for the CDR3 is TGTGCCAGCAGCTTGGGCGACAGGGTCTATGGCTACACCTTC.

This clonotype was picked up a small number of times. The genes are TRBV29-1 and TRBJ2-1; D is undetermined. Trimming shortened V by 4 bases and J by 9 bases, and 4 bases separated the two germline ends. The germline V gene has CDR1 SQVTM and CDR2 ANQGSEA. The CDR3 loop spans 9 amino acids. The CDR3 region has the DNA TGCAGCGTTGGATTTGAGCAGTTCTTC. It codes for CSVGFEQFF.

This clonotype was counted ten times or more. V and J are TRBV2 and TRBJ2-1; the match to TRBD2 covers 10 bases. This CDR3 is built from 14 residues. The J segment lost 5 bases and the V segment lost 6 bases, leaving 4 bases of the junction unmatched. Germline lookup yields CDR1 SNHLY and CDR2 FYNNEI. The CDR3 sequence: CASRELAGNNEQFF. The CDR3, as DNA: TGTGCCAGCAGAGAACTAGCGGGGAACAATGAGCAGTTCTTC.

In this sample, this clonotype turned up many times. V gene TRBV5-1 combines with J gene TRBJ2-7; D gene uncertain. The CDR3 has 16 amino acids. Per the germline V gene, CDR1 is SGHRS and CDR2 is YFSETQ. V lost 1 base, J lost 3 bases, and 17 bases lay in between. CDR3 region: CASSLRLGRQIYEQYF. In DNA form, the CDR3 reads TGCGCCAGCAGCTTGCGTTTGGGTCGGCAGATCTACGAGCAGTACTTC.

The chain combines TRBV10-3 with TRBJ2-2; D may be TRBD1 (6 bases). V was cut by 6 bases and J by 1 base, with 9 bases left in between. Germline V gives CDR1 ENHRY, CDR2 SYGVKD. The CDR3 is 14 amino acids. The CDR3 DNA is TGTGCCATCAGACCGGACAGGAACACCGGGGAGCTGTTTTTT. The encoded protein is CAIRPDRNTGELFF.

J is TRBJ2-5 and V is TRBV14; 12 bases agree with TRBD2. The germline V gene has CDR1 SGHDN and CDR2 FVKESK. J gave up 4 bases and V 3 bases, and 6 bases lay outside the gene matches. The CDR3 length is 16 residues. The CDR3, as DNA: TGTGCCAGCAGCCACCGTACTAGCGGGAGGCGAGAGACCCAGTACTTC. It codes for CASSHRTSGRRETQYF. Filled out from reference TRBV14 and TRBJ2-5, the complete variable domain reads EAGVTQFPSHSVIEKGQTVTLRCDPISGHDNLYWYRRVMGKEIKFLLHFVKESKQDESGMPNNRFLAERTGGTYSTLKVQPAELEDSGVYFCASSHRTSGRRETQYFGPGTRLLVL.

This clonotype has at least ten counts. The chain recombines TRBV2 with TRBJ2-7; D may match TRBD1 or TRBD2 (5 bases each). Germline CDR1 reads SNHLY; CDR2 reads FYNNEI. Trimming took 2 bases from V and 3 from J, leaving 11 bases between them. The CDR3 runs 14 residues. CDR3 coding DNA: TGTGCCAGCAGTGAACGGGACGGGATCTACGAGCAGTACTTC. It translates to CASSERDGIYEQYF. The whole variable domain, filled in from reference TRBV2 and TRBJ2-7, reads EPEVTQTPSHQVTQMGQEVILRCVPISNHLYFYWYRQILGQKVEFLVSFYNNEISEKSEIFDDQFSVERPDGSNFTLKIRSTKLEDSAMYFCASSERDGIYEQYFGPGTRLTVT.

This clonotype has more than one count but fewer than ten. This chain connects TRBV24-1 to TRBJ2-3; 12 bases fit TRBD2. J gave up 2 bases and V 4 bases, and 9 bases lay outside the gene matches. The CDR3 sequence is 18 residues long. CDR1 KGHDR and CDR2 SFDVKD come from the germline V gene. CDR3 protein: CATSEPAGTSGPTDTQYF. CDR3 coding DNA: TGTGCCACCAGTGAACCCGCCGGGACTAGCGGGCCCACAGATACGCAGTATTTT.

This clonotype appeared many times. V and J are TRBV2 and TRBJ2-2; 13 bases agree with TRBD2. V was pared by 7 bases and J by 0 bases, with 5 bases of the junction left unmatched. Germline CDR1 and CDR2: SNHLY and FYNNEI. The CDR3 is 17 amino acids. CDR3 DNA: TGTGCCAGCACCAAGGGACTAGCGGGGACGAACACCGGGGAGCTGTTTTTT. Translating it yields CASTKGLAGTNTGELFF.

The gene calls are TRBV18 and TRBJ2-5, with TRBD1 matching over 8 bases. Trimming at V came to 6 bases and at J to 0 bases, leaving 9 bases not matched to a gene. The CDR3 consists of 16 residues. Per germline, CDR1 KGHSH and CDR2 LQKENI. This CDR3 is CASSRPGGGYQETQYF. CDR3 sequence (DNA): TGTGCCAGCTCGCGACCAGGGGGCGGATACCAAGAGACCCAGTACTTC. Supplemented by reference TRBV18 and TRBJ2-5, the full variable domain reads NAGVMQNPRHLVRRRGQEARLRCSPMKGHSHVYWYRQLPEEGLKFMVYLQKENIIDESGMPKERFSAEFPKEGPSILRIQQVVRGDSAAYFCASSRPGGGYQETQYFGPGTRLLVL.

This clonotype appeared many times. This chain links TRBV27 with TRBJ1-6; D not resolved. V was trimmed by 0 bases and J by 9 bases, leaving 6 bases between them. The CDR3 has 13 residues. Per the germline V gene, CDR1 is MNHEY and CDR2 is SMNVEV (reference sequence). The CDR3 nucleotides read TGTGCCAGCAGTTTATCGTTAGGTTCACCCCTCCACTTT. Its protein is CASSLSLGSPLHF.

CDR3 nucleotides: TGTGCCAGCAGTGAGACAGGGGTCCACGATACGCAGTATTTT. Its protein is CASSETGVHDTQYF. The chain is built from TRBV2 and TRBJ2-3, with 8 positions matching TRBD1. The CDR3 length is 14 residues. Germline CDR1 reads SNHLY; CDR2 reads FYNNEI. With V trimmed by 3 bases and J by 6 bases, 5 bases remained unmatched.

The chain carries TRBV5-4 and TRBJ2-2; tentatively, D is TRBD2 (6 bases). The CDR3 is made up of 12 amino acids. V shed 7 bases and J shed 5 bases, with 9 bases lying between them. Germline loops: CDR1 SGHNT, CDR2 YYREEE (reference sequence). The CDR3 loop is CASARGTGELFF. The DNA for the CDR3 is TGTGCCAGCGCCCGGGGGACCGGGGAGCTGTTTTTT. Full variable domain (remainder filled in from reference TRBV5-4 and TRBJ2-2): ETGVTQSPTHLIKTRGQQVTLRCSSQSGHNTVSWYQQALGQGPQFIFQYYREEENGRGNFPPRFSGLQFPNYSSELNVNALELDDSALYLCASARGTGELFFGEGSRLTVL.

On this clonotype itself: With a much larger clone just one base away, this may be a read error. The chain carries TRBV19 and TRBJ1-1; D is unclear. This CDR3 is built from 13 residues. Germline CDR1 reads LNHDA; CDR2 reads SQIVND (reference sequence). CDR3 sequence: CASTIEGYTEAFF. The CDR3 bases are TGTGCCAGTACTATAGAAGGGTACACTGAAGCTTTCTTT.

The CDR3 coding sequence is TGTGCCAGCAGTTACACCTCAGGGTTCGGGGAGCTGTTTTTT. Its protein product is CASSYTSGFGELFF. The rearrangement uses TRBV6-6 and TRBJ2-2; D might be TRBD1 (5 bases). This CDR3 spans 14 amino acids. With 2 bases removed from V and 7 bases from J, the gap between germline ends came to 11 bases. Germline V gene sequence: CDR1 MNHNY, CDR2 SVGAGI (reference sequence).

This clonotype was seen many times. This chain uses TRBV6-1 with TRBJ2-3, with no clear D. CDR1 MNHNS and CDR2 SASEGT come from the germline V gene. V was cut by 10 bases and J by 2 bases, with 13 bases left in between. There are 13 residues in the CDR3. CDR3 nucleotide sequence: TGTGCCATCAGGACGGCTAACACAGATACGCAGTATTTT. Translation gives CAIRTANTDTQYF.

This chain uses TRBV6-4 with TRBJ2-1; no firm D call. The CDR3 is 18 residues long. Germline CDR1 MRHNA, CDR2 SNTAGT. Trimming stripped 4 bases from V and 4 bases from J, with 23 bases between. The CDR3 sequence: CASSVRSSVGPPYNEQFF. DNA for the CDR3: TGTGCCAGCAGTGTCCGCAGTAGTGTAGGCCCCCCTTACAATGAGCAGTTCTTC.

This clonotype came up many times. V usage is TRBV7-2 and J usage is TRBJ2-1; D is unclear. The CDR3 runs 14 residues. V lost 5 bases and J 4 bases, leaving 12 bases between the germline ends. Germline loops: CDR1 SGHTA, CDR2 FQGNSA. The CDR3 region has the DNA TGTGCCAGCAGCCGCCATGGCCCTTACAATGAGCAGTTCTTC. Its protein is CASSRHGPYNEQFF. Together with reference TRBV7-2 and TRBJ2-1, the CDR3 gives the full variable domain: GAGVSQSPSNKVTEKGKDVELRCDPISGHTALYWYRQSLGQGLEFLIYFQGNSAPDKSGLPSDRFSAERTGGSVSTLTIQRTQQEDSAVYLCASSRHGPYNEQFFGPGTRLTVL.

This clonotype was observed at least ten times. This chain uses TRBV2 with TRBJ1-2, with TRBD1 as a possible D gene (6 bases). The V end lost 1 base, the J end lost 4 bases, and 16 bases lay between the germline ends. The CDR3 spans 16 residues. CDR1 is SNHLY, CDR2 FYNNEI, per germline. CDR3 region: CASSEDVGVDSYGYTF. The CDR3 DNA reads as TGTGCCAGCAGTGAAGATGTTGGCGTGGACAGCTATGGCTACACCTTC.

This clonotype has at least ten counts. The chain recombines TRBV12-3 or TRBV12-4 with TRBJ1-1; tentative D call: TRBD1 (5 bases). This CDR3 spans 10 amino acids. The V gene lost 10 bases and the J gene lost 10 bases, with 13 bases spanning the gap. Here the CDR3 DNA reads TGTGCCATGGGGGTGGCAAGAGCTTTCTTT. This encodes CAMGVARAFF.

This clonotype was counted many times. The chain employs TRBV27 and TRBJ1-2; D gene uncertain. V dropped 8 bases and J dropped 2 bases, with 12 bases sitting between them. The CDR3 totals 13 residues. Germline loops: CDR1 MNHEY, CDR2 SMNVEV (reference sequence). The CDR3 protein is CASGPTPNYGYTF. CDR3 sequence (DNA): TGTGCCAGCGGACCCACACCCAACTATGGCTACACCTTC.

J is TRBJ2-3 and V is TRBV6-1, with 9 bases identical to TRBD1. The CDR3 has 16 residues. V was clipped by 5 bases and J by 1 base; unmatched bases: 7. Germline CDR1 is MNHNS and CDR2 is SASEGT. CDR3 in DNA: TGTGCCAGCAGTACGACAGGGGGATGGGGCACAGATACGCAGTATTTT. Translating it yields CASSTTGGWGTDTQYF.

This clonotype has at least ten counts. The chain recombines TRBV6-2 or TRBV6-3 with TRBJ2-2, with D perhaps TRBD1 (6 bases). Trimming cost V 6 bases and J 0 bases, with 11 bases left between them. This CDR3 is built from 15 residues. Germline-derived CDR1 and CDR2 are MNHEY and SVGEGT. Here the CDR3 reads CASRPGTSNTGELFF. CDR3 nucleotide sequence: TGTGCCAGCAGACCCGGGACATCGAACACCGGGGAGCTGTTTTTT.

This clonotype was observed once. A much larger clone lies a single base off, so this may be a read error. The rearrangement links TRBV20-1 to TRBJ2-5; possible D gene TRBD2, 6 bases. The tail of the sequence fits TRBJ2-1 better, so the J call may be wrong. The CDR3 runs 14 residues. Per germline, CDR1 DFQATT and CDR2 SNEGSKA (reference sequence). In DNA, the CDR3 is TGCAGTGCTACCCGCTCTGCGGGATGGGAGACCCAGTTCTTC. It encodes CSATRSAGWETQFF.

This clonotype occurred many times. DNA of the CDR3: TGTGCCAGCAGCCCCCGGACTAGCGGGATAAGCGATGAGCAGTTCTTC. Translated, it gives CASSPRTSGISDEQFF. This sequence joins TRBV7-2 and TRBJ2-1, with 12 bases lining up with TRBD2. J was trimmed by 8 bases and V by 5 bases; bases with no gene match: 10. The V gene's germline CDR1 is SGHTA and CDR2 FQGNSA. This CDR3 contains 16 residues.

This clonotype was counted many times. The genes are TRBV29-1 and TRBJ2-1; no reliable D call. Per germline, CDR1 SQVTM and CDR2 ANQGSEA. V was cut by 4 bases and J by 9 bases, with 7 bases left in between. The length of the CDR3 is 10 residues. The DNA of the CDR3 is TGCAGCGTTGGTACAAGTGAGCAGTTCTTC. This codes for CSVGTSEQFF.